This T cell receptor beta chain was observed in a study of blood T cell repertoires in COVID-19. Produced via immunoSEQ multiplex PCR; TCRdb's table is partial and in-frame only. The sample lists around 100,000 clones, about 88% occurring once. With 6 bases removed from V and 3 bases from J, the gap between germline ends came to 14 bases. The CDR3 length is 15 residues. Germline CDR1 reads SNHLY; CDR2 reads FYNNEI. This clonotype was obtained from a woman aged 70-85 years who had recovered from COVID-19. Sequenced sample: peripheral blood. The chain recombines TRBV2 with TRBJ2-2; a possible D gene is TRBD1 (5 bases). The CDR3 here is CASRLQELDTGELFF. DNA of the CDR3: TGTGCCAGCAGACTACAGGAGTTGGACACCGGGGAGCTGTTTTTT.